Below, 8 T cell receptor beta chains from the same sample are listed, as sequenced in a study of regulatory T cells in long-lasting Graves disease. Investigators prepared the TCR beta libraries by applying iRepertoire HTBI primers and Arm-PCR of CDR3 regions. One entry per CDR3 protein, called by TCRdb with MiXCR from the multiplex PCR reads. The sample includes under 250,000 distinct CDR3 sequences, 20% to 25% of them seen just once. Documented time point: newly diagnosed GD, antithyroid drugs for less than 3 months. With RNA extracted from PBMCs as input, the TCR library was made. Specimen: peripheral blood mononuclear cells (PBMCs), collected at new diagnosis, from a patient treated with antithyroid drugs. These receptors all come from a female donor with Graves disease.

This clonotype was recorded many times. The chain has TRBV3-1 and TRBJ2-1; D gene uncertain. The CDR3 has 15 amino acids. In germline, CDR1 is LGHDT, CDR2 YNNKEL (reference sequence). Trimming stripped 4 bases from V and 8 bases from J, with 18 bases between. The CDR3 bases are TGTGCCAGCAGCCCACCTGGCGGTATCTGGGATGAGCAGTTCTTC. It yields the protein CASSPPGGIWDEQFF.

In this sample, this clonotype turned up many times. In DNA, the CDR3 is TGTGCCAGCAGTTCCAGCGGGGGGGACCGCGCTGAGCAGTTCTTC. Translating it yields CASSSSGGDRAEQFF. J is TRBJ2-1 and V is TRBV12-3 or TRBV12-4; TRBD2 matches at 10 bases. Trimming removed 4 bases from V and 9 bases from J; junction bases left unmatched: 9. The CDR3 length is 15 residues.

This clonotype showed up many times. The V gene is TRBV29-1, the J gene TRBJ2-2, with 16 nucleotides matching TRBD2. The CDR3 totals 14 residues. CDR1 and CDR2 (germline): SQVTM, ANQGSEA. J lost 6 bases, V lost 7 bases, and 2 bases had no gene match. The CDR3 region has the DNA TGCAGCGGTGGGACTAGCGGGAGGGCCGGGGAGCTGTTTTTT. It translates to CSGGTSGRAGELFF.

Many counts were recorded for this clonotype. The chain links TRBV7-7 to TRBJ2-7; TRBD1 aligns across 9 bases. Germline V gene sequence: CDR1 SSHAT, CDR2 FNYEAQ (reference sequence). Trimming at V came to 3 bases and at J to 6 bases, leaving 3 bases not matched to a gene. The CDR3 has 13 residues. Written as DNA, the CDR3 is TGTGCCAGCAGCTTGCTACAGGGGGCCGAGCAGTACTTC. Translating it yields CASSLLQGAEQYF. Together with reference TRBV7-7 and TRBJ2-7, the CDR3 gives the full variable domain: GAGVSQSPRYKVTKRGQDVTLRCDPISSHATLYWYQQALGQGPEFLTYFNYEAQPDKSGLPSDRFSAERPEGSISTLTIQRTEQRDSAMYRCASSLLQGAEQYFGPGTRLTVT.

CDR3 sequence: CASSYRQGNSGELFF. CDR3 bases: TGCGCCAGCAGCTACAGACAGGGCAATTCCGGGGAGCTGTTTTTT. This chain uses TRBV5-1 with TRBJ2-2; 7 bases fit TRBD1. V was pared by 3 bases and J by 6 bases, with 8 bases of the junction left unmatched. This CDR3 is 15 amino acids long. Looked up from germline, CDR1 is SGHRS and CDR2 is YFSETQ.

This clonotype was counted only a few times. The rearrangement joins TRBV10-2 to TRBJ1-2; D is unresolved. In germline, CDR1 is WSHSY, CDR2 SAAADI. V shed 2 bases and J shed 4 bases, with 11 bases lying between them. CDR3 length: 14 amino acids. CDR3 in DNA: TGCGCCAGCAGTGAGCCGCTGGATGTCTATGGCTACACCTTC. Translated: CASSEPLDVYGYTF.

This clonotype has ten or more counts. The rearrangement joins TRBV28 to TRBJ1-4; no clear D gene. The CDR3 length is 14 residues. V lost 6 bases, J lost 0 bases, and 8 bases lay in between. Per the germline V gene, CDR1 is MDHEN and CDR2 is SYDVKM. CDR3 DNA sequence: TGTGCCAGCAGCCTGGGCGCAACTAATGAAAAACTGTTTTTT. It translates to CASSLGATNEKLFF.

This clonotype was seen only a few times. Here the CDR3 DNA reads TGTGCCAGCAGCTGGGACAGGGGAATTGGGGGCTACACCTTC. This sequence encodes CASSWDRGIGGYTF. The chain uses TRBV5-5 and TRBJ1-2; 10 bases are shared with TRBD1. Germline V gene sequence: CDR1 SGHKS, CDR2 YYEKEE (reference sequence). Trimming removed 3 bases from V and 8 bases from J; junction bases left unmatched: 7. The CDR3 spans 14 residues.